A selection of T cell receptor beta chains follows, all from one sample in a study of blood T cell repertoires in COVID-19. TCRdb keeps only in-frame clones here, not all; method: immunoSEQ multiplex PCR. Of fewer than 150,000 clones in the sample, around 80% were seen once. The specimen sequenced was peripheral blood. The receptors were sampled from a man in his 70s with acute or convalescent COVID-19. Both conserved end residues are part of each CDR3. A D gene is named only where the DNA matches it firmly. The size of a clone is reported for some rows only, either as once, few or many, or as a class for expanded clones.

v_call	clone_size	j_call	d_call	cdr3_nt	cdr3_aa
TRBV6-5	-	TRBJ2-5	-	TGTGCCAGCAGTAAACTAGTTAAAGAGACCCAGTACTTC	CASSKLVKETQYF
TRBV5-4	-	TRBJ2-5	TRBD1	TGTGCCAGCAGCCCCCAGACAGGGAACCAAGAGACCCAGTACTTC	CASSPQTGNQETQYF
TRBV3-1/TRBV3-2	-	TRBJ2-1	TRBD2	TGTGCCAGCAGCCAAGATCTAAGCGGGAGCAAGAATGAGCAGTTCTTC	CASSQDLSGSKNEQFF
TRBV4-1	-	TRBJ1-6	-	TGCGCCAGCAGCCAAGATACGGAGGGCAGGCCCTATTCACCCCTCCACTTT	CASSQDTEGRPYSPLHF
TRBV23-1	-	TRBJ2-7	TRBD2	TGCGCCCTTACTAGCGTTAGCTCCTACGAGCAGTACTTC	CALTSVSSYEQYF
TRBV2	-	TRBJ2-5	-	TGTGCCAGCAGTGAATTGAGTCAAGAGACCCAGTACTTC	CASSELSQETQYF
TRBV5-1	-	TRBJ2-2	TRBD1	TGCGCCAGCACCATTGGGACAGGGGCCACCGGGGAGCTGTTTTTT	CASTIGTGATGELFF
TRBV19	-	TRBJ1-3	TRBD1	TGTGCCAGTACCCCCGACAGGGATACTGGAAACACCATATATTTT	CASTPDRDTGNTIYF
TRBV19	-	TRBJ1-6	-	TGTGCCAGTAGTATAACAGGGAATTCACCCCTCCACTTT	CASSITGNSPLHF
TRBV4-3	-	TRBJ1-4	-	TGCGCCAGCAGCCGACACGTTGACCACACAACTAATGAAAAACTGTTTTTT	CASSRHVDHTTNEKLFF
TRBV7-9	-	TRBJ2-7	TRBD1	TGTGCCAGCAGCTCGACACCGGTGACAGGGTCCTACGAGCAGTACTTC	CASSSTPVTGSYEQYF
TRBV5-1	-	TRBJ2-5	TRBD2	TGCGCCAGCAGCTTGTCGTCTAGCGGACTCCAAGAGACCCAGTACTTC	CASSLSSSGLQETQYF
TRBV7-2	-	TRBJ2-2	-	TGTGCCAGCAGTTCTTCCCCCGGGATGAACACCGGGGAGCTGTTTTTT	CASSSSPGMNTGELFF
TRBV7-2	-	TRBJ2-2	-	TGTGCCAGCAGCTTAGGAGGTGTGGAGCTGTTTTTT	CASSLGGVELFF
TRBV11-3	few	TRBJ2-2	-	TGTGCCAGCAGCTTACAGGGGATCGGGGAGCTGTTTTTT	CASSLQGIGELFF
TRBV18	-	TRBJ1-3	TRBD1	TGTGCCAGCTCACCTCAGGGGGCTGGAAACACCATATATTTT	CASSPQGAGNTIYF
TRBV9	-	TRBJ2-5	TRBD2	TGTGCCAGCAGCCGGGGACTAGCGGGAGGTGGGGAGACCCAGTACTTC	CASSRGLAGGGETQYF
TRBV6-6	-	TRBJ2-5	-	TGTGCCAGCAGCCCCCGGGACACCCTCGGGGAAGAGACCCAGTACTTC	CASSPRDTLGEETQYF
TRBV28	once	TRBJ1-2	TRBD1	TGTGCCACAGCCGGGACAGGAGACAACTATGGCTACACCTTC	CATAGTGDNYGYTF
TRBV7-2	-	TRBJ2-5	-	TGTGCCAGCAGCCCTAAATGGGGCGGAGAGACCCAGTACTTC	CASSPKWGGETQYF
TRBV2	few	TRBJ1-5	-	TGTGCCAGCAGTTCACATGGACTTGGCAATCAGCCCCAGCATTTT	CASSSHGLGNQPQHF
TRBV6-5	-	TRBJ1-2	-	TGTGCCAGCAGTTCCCAGGGGAGAGATGGCTACACCTTC	CASSSQGRDGYTF
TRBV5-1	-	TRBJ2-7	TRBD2	TGCGCCAGCAGCTTGGCCGCTGGGACTATATCACTCTACGAGCAGTACTTC	CASSLAAGTISLYEQYF
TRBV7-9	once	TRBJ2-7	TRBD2	TGTGCCAGCAGCACGACTAGCGACTACGAGCAGTACTTC	CASSTTSDYEQYF
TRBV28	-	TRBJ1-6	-	TGTGCCAGCAGTACAGGACCAACCTATAATTCACCCCTCCACTTT	CASSTGPTYNSPLHF
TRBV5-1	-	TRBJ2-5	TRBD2	TGCGCCAGCAGCATAGCGGGAGGAGAGGAGACCCAGTACTTC	CASSIAGGEETQYF
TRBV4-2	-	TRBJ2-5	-	TGTGCCAGCAGCCAGGCGGCCACAATGCGGGTAGAGACCCAGTACTTC	CASSQAATMRVETQYF
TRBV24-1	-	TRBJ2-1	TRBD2	TGTGCCACCAGTGATTCAGGACTAGCGCCAATGTTCTTC	CATSDSGLAPMFF
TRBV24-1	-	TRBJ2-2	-	TGTGCCACCAGTGCACAGCCGAACACCGGGGAGCTGTTTTTT	CATSAQPNTGELFF
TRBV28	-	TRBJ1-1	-	TGTGCCAGCATTCCTTCCGGGAACCAAATAGGGGCTTTCTTT	CASIPSGNQIGAFF
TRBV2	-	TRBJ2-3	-	TGTGCCAGCAGTTCAGGGGGGGATACGCAGTATTTT	CASSSGGDTQYF
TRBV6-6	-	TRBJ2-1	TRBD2	TGTGCCAGCAGCAACCCCACTCGGACTAGCGGGAGGAGCAGCTCCTACAATGAGCAGTTCTTC	CASSNPTRTSGRSSSYNEQFF
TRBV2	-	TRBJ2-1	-	TGTGCCAGCAGAAACAGGGGACTTGGGTACAATGAGCAGTTCTTC	CASRNRGLGYNEQFF
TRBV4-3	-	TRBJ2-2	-	TGCGCCAGCAGCCAAGCTAGAGGGCTCGGGGAGCTGTTTTTT	CASSQARGLGELFF
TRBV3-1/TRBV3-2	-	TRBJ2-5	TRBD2	TGTGCCAGCAGCCAAGGATCTAGCGGGAGGGTGGAGACCCAGTACTTC	CASSQGSSGRVETQYF
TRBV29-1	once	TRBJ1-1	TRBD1	TGCAGCGTCATATCTTTCGACAGGGAACTTAACACTGAAGCTTTCTTT	CSVISFDRELNTEAFF
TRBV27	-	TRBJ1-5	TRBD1	TGTGCCAGCAGTATTGGGACAGGGCGCAATCAGCCCCAGCATTTT	CASSIGTGRNQPQHF
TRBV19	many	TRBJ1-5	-	TGTGCCACCGCCCCGGGCAGGGTTAGGGCTAGTATTAGCAATCAGCCCCAGCATTTT	CATAPGRVRASISNQPQHF
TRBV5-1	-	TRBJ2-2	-	TGCGCCAGCAGACTAGCAACGGAGGACACCGGGGAGCTGTTTTTT	CASRLATEDTGELFF
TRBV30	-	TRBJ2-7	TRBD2	TGTGCCTGGGATACCGGGACTAGCGGGAGCGAGCAGTACTTC	CAWDTGTSGSEQYF
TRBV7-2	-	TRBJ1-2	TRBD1	TGTGCCAGCAGCTTAGATACCGACAGGGCTCGGGACGGCTACACCTTC	CASSLDTDRARDGYTF
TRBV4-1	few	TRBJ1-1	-	TGCGCCAGCAGCCAAAGCTTCACGCGGGGTGCCACTGAAGCTTTCTTT	CASSQSFTRGATEAFF